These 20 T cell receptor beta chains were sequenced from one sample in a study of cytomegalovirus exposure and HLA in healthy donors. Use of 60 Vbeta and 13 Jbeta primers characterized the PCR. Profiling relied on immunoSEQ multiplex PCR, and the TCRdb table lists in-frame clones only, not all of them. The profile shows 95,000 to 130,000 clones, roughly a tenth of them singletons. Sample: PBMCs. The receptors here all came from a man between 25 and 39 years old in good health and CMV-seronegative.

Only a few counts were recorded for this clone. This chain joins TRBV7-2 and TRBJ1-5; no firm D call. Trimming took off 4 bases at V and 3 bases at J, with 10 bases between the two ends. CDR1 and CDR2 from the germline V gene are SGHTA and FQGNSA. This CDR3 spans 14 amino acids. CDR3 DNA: TGTGCCAGCAGCTCCACAGCTTACAATCAGCCCCAGCATTTT. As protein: CASSSTAYNQPQHF.

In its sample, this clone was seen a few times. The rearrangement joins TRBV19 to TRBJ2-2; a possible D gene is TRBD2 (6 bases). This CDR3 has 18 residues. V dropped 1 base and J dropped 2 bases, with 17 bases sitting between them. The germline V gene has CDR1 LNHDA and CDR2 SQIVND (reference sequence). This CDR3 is CASSIGGKGGPNTGELFF. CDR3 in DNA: TGTGCCAGTAGTATAGGGGGGAAGGGAGGACCTAACACCGGGGAGCTGTTTTTT.

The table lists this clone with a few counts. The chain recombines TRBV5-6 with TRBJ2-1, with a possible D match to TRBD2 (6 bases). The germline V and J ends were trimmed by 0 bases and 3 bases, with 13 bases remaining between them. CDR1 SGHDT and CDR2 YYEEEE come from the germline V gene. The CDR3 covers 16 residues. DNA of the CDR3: TGTGCCAGCAGCTTGGGGCTAGCGCAAAGCTACAATGAGCAGTTCTTC. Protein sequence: CASSLGLAQSYNEQFF.

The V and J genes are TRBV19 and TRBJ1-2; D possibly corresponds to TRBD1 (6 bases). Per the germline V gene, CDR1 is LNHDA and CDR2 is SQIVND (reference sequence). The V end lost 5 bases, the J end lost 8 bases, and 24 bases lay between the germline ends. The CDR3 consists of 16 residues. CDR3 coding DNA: TGTGCCAGTAGTTTACTTACAGGGACGGATCAGCGGGGCTACACCTTC. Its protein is CASSLLTGTDQRGYTF.

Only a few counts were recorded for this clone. The CDR3 protein is CASSSDREGNIQYF. In nucleotides, the CDR3 is TGCGCCAGCAGTTCGGACAGGGAGGGAAACATTCAGTACTTC. The V call is TRBV10-1, the J call TRBJ2-4, with D perhaps TRBD1 (8 bases). This CDR3 contains 14 residues. Germline CDR1 and CDR2: WNHNN and SYGVQD (reference sequence). The V end was cut by 5 bases, the J end by 6 bases, with 14 bases between.

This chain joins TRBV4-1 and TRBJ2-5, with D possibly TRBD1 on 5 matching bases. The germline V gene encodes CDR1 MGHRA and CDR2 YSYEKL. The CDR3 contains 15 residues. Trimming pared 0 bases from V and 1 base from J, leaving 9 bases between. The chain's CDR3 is CASSQDGAVQETQYF. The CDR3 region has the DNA TGCGCCAGCAGCCAAGATGGGGCAGTCCAAGAGACCCAGTACTTC.

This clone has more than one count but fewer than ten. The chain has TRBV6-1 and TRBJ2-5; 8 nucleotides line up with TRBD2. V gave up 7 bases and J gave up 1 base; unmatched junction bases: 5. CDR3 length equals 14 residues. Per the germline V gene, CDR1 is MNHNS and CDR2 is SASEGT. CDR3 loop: CASTGAGGQETQYF. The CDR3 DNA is TGTGCCAGCACTGGCGCGGGGGGCCAAGAGACCCAGTACTTC.

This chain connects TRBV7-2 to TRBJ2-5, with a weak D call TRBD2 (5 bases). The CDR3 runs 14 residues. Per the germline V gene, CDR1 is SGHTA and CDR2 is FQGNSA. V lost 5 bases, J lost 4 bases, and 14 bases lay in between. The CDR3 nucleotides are TGTGCCAGCAGCCCCCCTTTCGGAGGAGAGACCCAGTACTTC. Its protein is CASSPPFGGETQYF.

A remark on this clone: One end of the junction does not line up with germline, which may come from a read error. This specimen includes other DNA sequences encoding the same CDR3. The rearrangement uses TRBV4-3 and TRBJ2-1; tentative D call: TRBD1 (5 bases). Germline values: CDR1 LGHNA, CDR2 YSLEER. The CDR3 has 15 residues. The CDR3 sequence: CASSQDLAGWNEQFF. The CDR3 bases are TGCGCTAGCAGCCAAGATCTCGCAGGGTGGAATGAGCAGTTCTTC.

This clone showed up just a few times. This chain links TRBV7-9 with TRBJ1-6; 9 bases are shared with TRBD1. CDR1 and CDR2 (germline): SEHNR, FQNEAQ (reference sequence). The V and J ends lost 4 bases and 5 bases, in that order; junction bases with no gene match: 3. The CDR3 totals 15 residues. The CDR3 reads CASSYRGLDNSPLHF. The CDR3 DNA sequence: TGTGCCAGCAGCTACAGGGGGCTTGATAATTCACCCCTCCACTTT. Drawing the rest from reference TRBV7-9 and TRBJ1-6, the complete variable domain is DTGVSQNPRHKITKRGQNVTFRCDPISEHNRLYWYRQTLGQGPEFLTYFQNEAQLEKSRLLSDRFSAERPKGSFSTLEIQRTEQGDSAMYLCASSYRGLDNSPLHFGNGTRLTVT.

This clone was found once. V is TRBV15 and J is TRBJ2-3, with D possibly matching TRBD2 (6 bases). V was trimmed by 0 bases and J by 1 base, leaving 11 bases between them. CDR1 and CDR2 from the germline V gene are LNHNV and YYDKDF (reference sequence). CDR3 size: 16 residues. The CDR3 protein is CATSRDLGEGTDTQYF. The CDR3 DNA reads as TGTGCCACCAGCAGAGATTTGGGGGAGGGCACAGATACGCAGTATTTT.

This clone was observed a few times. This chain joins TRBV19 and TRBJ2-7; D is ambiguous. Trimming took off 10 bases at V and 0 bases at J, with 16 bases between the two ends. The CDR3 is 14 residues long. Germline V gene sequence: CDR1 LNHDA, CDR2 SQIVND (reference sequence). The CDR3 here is CATREAISSYEQYF. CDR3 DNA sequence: TGTGCCACGCGCGAGGCTATAAGCTCCTACGAGCAGTACTTC.

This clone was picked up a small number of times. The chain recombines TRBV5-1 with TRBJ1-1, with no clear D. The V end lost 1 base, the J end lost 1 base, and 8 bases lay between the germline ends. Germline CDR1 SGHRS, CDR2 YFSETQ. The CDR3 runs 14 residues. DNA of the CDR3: TGCGCCAGCAGCTTGTTCGGGGAGAACACTGAAGCTTTCTTT. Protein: CASSLFGENTEAFF.

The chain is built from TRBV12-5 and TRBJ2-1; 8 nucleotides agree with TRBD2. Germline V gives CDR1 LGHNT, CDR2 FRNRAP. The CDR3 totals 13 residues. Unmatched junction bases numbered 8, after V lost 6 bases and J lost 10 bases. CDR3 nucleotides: TGTGCTAGTGGCCTGGTCAGCGGGGGCGAGCAGTTCTTC. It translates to CASGLVSGGEQFF.

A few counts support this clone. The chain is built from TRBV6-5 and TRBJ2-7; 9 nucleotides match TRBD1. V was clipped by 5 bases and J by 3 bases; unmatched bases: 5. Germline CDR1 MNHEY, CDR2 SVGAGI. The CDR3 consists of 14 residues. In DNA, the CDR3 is TGTGCCAGCAGTCCCGGGACAGGGAACTACGAGCAGTACTTC. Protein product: CASSPGTGNYEQYF.

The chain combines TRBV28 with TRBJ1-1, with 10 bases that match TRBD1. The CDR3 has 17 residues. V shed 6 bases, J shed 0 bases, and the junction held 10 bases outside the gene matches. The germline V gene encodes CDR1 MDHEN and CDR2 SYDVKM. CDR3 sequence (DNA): TGTGCCAGCAGCTCCATGACAGGGGGCACAGTGAACACTGAAGCTTTCTTT. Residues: CASSSMTGGTVNTEAFF. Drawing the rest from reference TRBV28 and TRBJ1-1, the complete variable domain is DVKVTQSSRYLVKRTGEKVFLECVQDMDHENMFWYRQDPGLGLRLIYFSYDVKMKEKGDIPEGYSVSREKKERFSLILESASTNQTSMYLCASSSMTGGTVNTEAFFGQGTRLTVV.

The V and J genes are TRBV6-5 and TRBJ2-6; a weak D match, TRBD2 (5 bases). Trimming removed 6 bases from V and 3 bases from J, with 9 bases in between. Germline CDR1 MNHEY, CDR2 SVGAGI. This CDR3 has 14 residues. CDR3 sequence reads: CASRAGLGANVLTF. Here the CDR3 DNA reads TGTGCCAGCAGGGCGGGCCTTGGGGCCAACGTCCTGACTTTC.

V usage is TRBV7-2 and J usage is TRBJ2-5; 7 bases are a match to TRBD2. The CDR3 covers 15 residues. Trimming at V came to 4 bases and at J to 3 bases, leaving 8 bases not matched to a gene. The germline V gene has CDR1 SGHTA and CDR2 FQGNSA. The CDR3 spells CASSSRAGTEETQYF. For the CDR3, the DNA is TGTGCCAGCAGCTCCCGAGCGGGGACGGAAGAGACCCAGTACTTC.

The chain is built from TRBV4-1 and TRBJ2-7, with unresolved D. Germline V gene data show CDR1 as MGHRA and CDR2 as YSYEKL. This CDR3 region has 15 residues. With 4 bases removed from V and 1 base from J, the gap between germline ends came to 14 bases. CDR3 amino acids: CASSLLPAESYEQYF. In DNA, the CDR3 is TGCGCCAGCAGCCTCCTTCCCGCAGAATCCTACGAGCAGTACTTC.

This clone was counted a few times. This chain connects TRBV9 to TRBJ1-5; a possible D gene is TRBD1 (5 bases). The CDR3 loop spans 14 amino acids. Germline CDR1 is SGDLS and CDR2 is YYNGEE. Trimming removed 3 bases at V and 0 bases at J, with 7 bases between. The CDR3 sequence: CASSAGVSNQPQHF. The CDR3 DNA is TGTGCCAGCAGCGCGGGGGTTAGCAATCAGCCCCAGCATTTT. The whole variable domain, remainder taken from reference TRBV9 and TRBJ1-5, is DSGVTQTPKHLITATGQRVTLRCSPRSGDLSVYWYQQSLDQGLQFLIQYYNGEERAKGNILERFSAQQFPDLHSELNLSSLELGDSALYFCASSAGVSNQPQHFGDGTRLSIL.